The next 13 T cell receptor beta chains were all read from a single sample in a study of blood T cell repertoires in COVID-19. Assay: immunoSEQ multiplex PCR; the TCRdb copy retains only in-frame clones and omits some. The sample records tens of thousands of clones, more than 80% being singletons. Sequenced: peripheral blood. All receptors come from a human donor in a cohort sampled during active COVID-19.

The V and J genes are TRBV6-5 and TRBJ1-5, with D perhaps matching TRBD1 (6 bases). The CDR3 has 13 residues. CDR1 is MNHEY, CDR2 SVGAGI, per germline. Between the trimmed V and J ends, which lost 6 bases and 4 bases, there was a span of 10 bases. CDR3 in DNA: TGTGCCAGCAGGGACAGTCCGAATCAGCCCCAGCATTTT. This translates into CASRDSPNQPQHF.

The V gene is TRBV30, the J gene TRBJ2-3; D possibly corresponds to TRBD1 (6 bases). Germline V gene lookup returns CDR1 GTSNPN and CDR2 SVGIG (reference sequence). Deletions cut 3 bases from V and 6 bases from J, with 19 bases between. This CDR3 is 15 amino acids long. CDR3 region: CAWSWQGHKQDTQYF. CDR3 bases: TGTGCCTGGAGCTGGCAGGGGCATAAACAGGATACGCAGTATTTT.

This clone was detected once. The chain is built from TRBV19 and TRBJ1-5, with TRBD1 identical over 7 bases. The V segment lost 6 bases and the J segment 7 bases; nucleotides outside the gene matches: 12. This CDR3 spans 15 amino acids. The germline V gene has CDR1 LNHDA and CDR2 SQIVND (reference sequence). The CDR3 DNA reads TGTGCCAGTAGCCGACAGGGCATTAAATGGCAGCCCCAGCATTTT. This translates into CASSRQGIKWQPQHF.

V and J are TRBV12-5 and TRBJ2-5, with 13 bases lining up with TRBD2. In germline, CDR1 is LGHNT, CDR2 FRNRAP. V lost 1 base, J lost 2 bases, and 7 bases stayed unmatched. The length of the CDR3 is 18 residues. CDR3 sequence: CASGLGLAGGRRQETQYF. CDR3 nucleotides: TGTGCTAGTGGTTTGGGACTAGCGGGGGGTCGGAGGCAAGAGACCCAGTACTTC.

The J gene is TRBJ2-2, the V gene TRBV10-1; TRBD2 matches 8 bases. The ends lost 3 bases at V and 5 bases at J; junction bases unmatched: 5. Germline assignment: CDR1 WNHNN and CDR2 SYGVQD (reference sequence). This CDR3 is 15 amino acids long. For the CDR3, the DNA is TGCGCCAGCAGTGAAATAGCGGGGACGACCGGGGAGCTGTTTTTT. Translating it yields CASSEIAGTTGELFF.

This clone was detected once. The chain recombines TRBV21-1 with TRBJ1-3; TRBD1, as called in the table, went unchecked against the DNA. TRBV21-1 is flagged as a pseudogene. The CDR3 covers 14 residues. The CDR3 DNA follows: TGTGCCAGCAGCAAGGCAGGGGAACCCAACACCATATATTTT. Translating gives CASSKAGEPNTIYF.

This chain uses TRBV6-5 with TRBJ1-1; 8 bases are shared with TRBD1. Trimming removed 5 bases from V and 6 bases from J; junction bases left unmatched: 11. Germline V gene data show CDR1 as MNHEY and CDR2 as SVGAGI. This CDR3 is built from 15 residues. For the CDR3, the DNA is TGTGCCAGCAGTAACAATCCGACAGGGGAGGCTGAAGCTTTCTTT. This codes for CASSNNPTGEAEAFF.

This chain uses TRBV4-1 with TRBJ2-2; 8 positions match TRBD1. V shed 3 bases and J 2 bases; nucleotides not matched to a gene: 11. Per germline, CDR1 MGHRA and CDR2 YSYEKL. The CDR3 runs to 18 residues. This chain's CDR3 is CASSQPSQGQVNTGELFF. DNA for the CDR3: TGCGCCAGCAGCCAGCCGAGTCAGGGACAGGTCAACACCGGGGAGCTGTTTTTT.

The chain recombines TRBV9 with TRBJ1-6, with 9 bases fitting TRBD1. The length of the CDR3 is 15 residues. Germline CDR1 and CDR2: SGDLS and YYNGEE. Losses at the gene ends were 2 bases for V and 6 bases for J; bases not matched to a gene: 3. In nucleotides, the CDR3 is TGTGCCAGCAGCGTCGGGACAGGGTTTAATTCACCCCTCCACTTT. Residues: CASSVGTGFNSPLHF.

The CDR3: CASSPPIDGQPQHF. CDR3 DNA sequence: TGTGCCAGCAGTCCCCCCATTGATGGCCAGCCCCAGCATTTT. The chain has TRBV6-2 or TRBV6-3 and TRBJ1-5; the D is unclear. From germline, CDR1 is MNHEY and CDR2 SVGEGT. The length of the CDR3 is 14 residues. V lost 5 bases, J lost 7 bases, and 15 bases lay in between.

This clone was seen just once. The chain carries TRBV11-2 and TRBJ1-5; possibly TRBD1 for D (5 bases). V lost 5 bases to trimming and J lost 4 bases, with 12 bases between them. Germline CDR1 is SGHAT and CDR2 is FQNNGV. This CDR3 contains 14 residues. This CDR3 reads CASSPGGGNQPQHF. In DNA, the CDR3 is TGTGCCAGCAGCCCCGGGGGGGGAAATCAGCCCCAGCATTTT.

The chain is built from TRBV29-1 and TRBJ1-2; 9 nucleotides line up with TRBD1. Germline V gene data show CDR1 as SQVTM and CDR2 as ANQGSEA. The CDR3 is 14 residues long. Trimming removed 7 bases from V and 4 bases from J; junction bases left unmatched: 10. The CDR3 DNA reads as TGCAGCGGAGATACACAGGGGGCTGGCTATGGCTACACCTTC. Protein: CSGDTQGAGYGYTF.

The V and J genes are TRBV6-6 and TRBJ2-7, with 8 bases fitting TRBD1. The CDR3 consists of 13 residues. J gave up 5 bases and V 2 bases, and 2 bases lay outside the gene matches. CDR1 and CDR2 from the germline V gene are MNHNY and SVGAGI (reference sequence). DNA for the CDR3: TGTGCCAGCAGTTACGGACAGGGCCACGAGCAGTACTTC. Translation: CASSYGQGHEQYF.